Ten or more counts support the clone carrying this T cell receptor beta chain. These data originate in a study of neurological immune-mediated disorders. Germline assignment: CDR1 DFQATT and CDR2 SNEGSKA (reference sequence). The CDR3 covers 11 residues. With 3 bases removed from V and 6 bases from J, the gap between germline ends came to 6 bases. A single record per CDR3 protein comes from TCRdb applying MiXCR to the 5' RACE reads. There are approximately 47,000 distinct CDR3 sequences in the sample; about 13% occur only once, and roughly 10% lies in the top ten. Time point reported: longitudinal time-point 3.

This rearrangement joins TRBV20-1 to TRBJ2-1; no clear D. Sequencing input: PBMCs. This clonotype was sampled from a male donor with HTLV-1-associated myelopathy (HAM/TSP). The CDR3, as DNA: TGCAGTGCTAGGGGTGGCAATGAGCAGTTCTTC. Protein: CSARGGNEQFF.